Following are 10 T cell receptor beta chains from one sample sequenced in a study of blood T cells in healthy people across ages. Then a second PCR, running roughly 7 to 11 cycles, was carried out with a sample-barcoded 5' primer and a J-beta primer mix. TCRdb independently ran MiXCR on the 5' RACE reads; one entry per CDR3 protein. The sample carries approximately 820,000 distinct CDR3 sequences, approximately 48% recorded once. The specimen sequenced was blood. The receptors derive from a man between 60 and 75 years old in good health.

This chain links TRBV9 with TRBJ2-5; TRBD2 agrees at 9 bases. Germline V lookup: CDR1 SGDLS, CDR2 YYNGEE. V lost 0 bases, J lost 0 bases, and 9 bases stayed unmatched. This CDR3 has 18 amino acids. CDR3 DNA: TGTGCCAGCAGCGTAGCTGTTAGCGGGGGCCAGTACCAAGAGACCCAGTACTTC. Translated, it gives CASSVAVSGGQYQETQYF.

The chain combines TRBV5-1 with TRBJ1-1, with 7 bases aligning to TRBD1. The germline CDR1 and CDR2 sequences are SGHRS and YFSETQ. The J segment lost 4 bases and the V segment lost 5 bases, leaving 11 bases of the junction unmatched. The CDR3 extends over 15 amino acids. CDR3 amino acids: CASRLQGGAGTEAFF. CDR3 DNA sequence: TGCGCCAGCAGGCTCCAGGGGGGGGCGGGCACTGAAGCTTTCTTT.

The rearrangement uses TRBV6-2 or TRBV6-3 and TRBJ2-3; 9 bases are a match to TRBD1. Losses at the gene ends were 2 bases for V and 0 bases for J; bases not matched to a gene: 3. Germline assignment: CDR1 MNHEY and CDR2 SVGEGT. CDR3 length equals 16 residues. CDR3 in amino acids: CASSYGDRASTDTQYF. The DNA for the CDR3 is TGTGCCAGCAGTTACGGGGACAGGGCTAGCACAGATACGCAGTATTTT.

This sequence joins TRBV7-2 and TRBJ1-6, with a possible D match to TRBD1 (6 bases). The CDR3 is 17 amino acids. V was trimmed by 6 bases and J by 6 bases, leaving 21 bases between them. The V gene's germline CDR1 is SGHTA and CDR2 FQGNSA. The CDR3 here is CASRPKGGTVTNSPLHF. Here the CDR3 DNA reads TGTGCCAGCAGACCCAAGGGGGGCACCGTCACTAATTCACCCCTCCACTTT.

The V gene is TRBV2, the J gene TRBJ2-3; a possible D gene is TRBD2 (6 bases). V lost 8 bases and J 5 bases, leaving 17 bases between the germline ends. CDR1 is SNHLY, CDR2 FYNNEI, per germline. The CDR3 is 14 residues long. CDR3 loop: CASRDSSALDTQYF. As DNA, the CDR3 is TGTGCCAGCCGGGACTCCTCGGCGCTAGATACGCAGTATTTT.

This clonotype showed up many times. The J gene is TRBJ1-5, the V gene TRBV4-3; D is unresolved. Germline values: CDR1 LGHNA, CDR2 YSLEER. V lost 0 bases, J lost 5 bases, and 5 bases lay in between. The CDR3 contains 13 residues. The DNA for the CDR3 is TGCGCCAGCAGCCAAGATTTGGATCAGCCCCAGCATTTT. Translation: CASSQDLDQPQHF.

In this sample, this clonotype turned up a few times. V is TRBV2 and J is TRBJ2-7; 8 nucleotides match TRBD2. This CDR3 is built from 14 residues. Germline CDR1 reads SNHLY; CDR2 reads FYNNEI. J gave up 0 bases and V 8 bases, and 6 bases lay outside the gene matches. The CDR3 here is CASRLAGSSYEQYF. For the CDR3, the DNA is TGTGCCAGCCGATTAGCGGGGAGCTCCTACGAGCAGTACTTC.

This clonotype was found a few times. The chain carries TRBV5-6 and TRBJ1-1; unclear D gene. V was cut by 5 bases and J by 3 bases, with 11 bases left in between. Germline V CDR1 and CDR2: SGHDT, YYEEEE. This CDR3 is built from 13 residues. The DNA of the CDR3 is TGTGCCAGCAGAAACGATCCGGACACTGAAGCTTTCTTT. It translates to CASRNDPDTEAFF.

This clonotype was seen a few times. The chain carries TRBV18 and TRBJ2-7, with TRBD2 matching 10 bases. Trimming cost V 2 bases and J 3 bases; bases outside gene matches: 4. This CDR3 spans 15 amino acids. Germline V CDR1 and CDR2: KGHSH, LQKENI. The CDR3 region is CASSPASGGHYEQYF. The DNA of the CDR3 is TGTGCCAGCTCACCAGCTAGCGGGGGACACTACGAGCAGTACTTC.

This rearrangement joins TRBV29-1 to TRBJ2-3; the match to TRBD1 covers 8 bases. The CDR3 consists of 12 residues. The junction had 12 bases not matched to a gene; V was cut back by 7 bases and J by 12 bases. CDR1 is SQVTM and CDR2 is ANQGSEA in the germline V gene. The CDR3 sequence is CSARGGDRIQYF. For the CDR3, the DNA is TGCAGCGCCCGAGGCGGGGACAGGATTCAGTATTTT.